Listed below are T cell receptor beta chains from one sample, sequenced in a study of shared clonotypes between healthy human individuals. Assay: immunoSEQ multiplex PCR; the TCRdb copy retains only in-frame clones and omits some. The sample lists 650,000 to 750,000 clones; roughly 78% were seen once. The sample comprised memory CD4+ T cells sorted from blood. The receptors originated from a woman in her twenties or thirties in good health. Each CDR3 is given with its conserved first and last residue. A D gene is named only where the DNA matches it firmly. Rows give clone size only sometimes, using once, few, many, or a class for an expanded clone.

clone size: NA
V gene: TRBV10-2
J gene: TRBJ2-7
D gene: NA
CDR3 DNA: TGCGCCAGCAGGGACATGAGCTCCTACGAGCAGTACTTC
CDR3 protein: CASRDMSSYEQYF

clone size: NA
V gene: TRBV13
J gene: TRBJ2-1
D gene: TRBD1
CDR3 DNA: TGTGCCAGCAGACGACAGGGGGGAAATGTCAATGAGCAGTTCTTC
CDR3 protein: CASRRQGGNVNEQFF

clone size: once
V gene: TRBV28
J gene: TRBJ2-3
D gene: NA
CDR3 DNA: TGTGCCAGCAGTTCAATCTACCCGACAGTCAGCAACACAGATACGCAGTATTTT
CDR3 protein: CASSSIYPTVSNTDTQYF

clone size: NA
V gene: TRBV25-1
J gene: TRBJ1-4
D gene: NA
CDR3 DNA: TGTGCCAGCAGTTGGAGAGGCGAAAAACTGTTTTTT
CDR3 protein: CASSWRGEKLFF

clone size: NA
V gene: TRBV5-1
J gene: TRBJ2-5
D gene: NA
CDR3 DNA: TGCGCCAGCAGCGATACCACAGGTTCATGGTACTTC
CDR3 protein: CASSDTTGSWYF

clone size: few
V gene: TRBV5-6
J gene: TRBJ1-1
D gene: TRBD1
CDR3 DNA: TGTGCCAGCAGCCCGGACAGGGGTCGGATGAACACTGAAGCTTTCTTT
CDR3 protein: CASSPDRGRMNTEAFF

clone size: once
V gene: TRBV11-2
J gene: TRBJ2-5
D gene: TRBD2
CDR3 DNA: TGTGCCAGCAGCTTAGCGAGCGGGAGAGAGACCCAGTACTTC
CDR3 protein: CASSLASGRETQYF

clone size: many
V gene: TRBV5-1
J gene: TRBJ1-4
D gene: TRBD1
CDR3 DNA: TGCGCCAGCAGCTTGGGTGACAGGGATAATGAAAAACTGTTTTTT
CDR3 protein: CASSLGDRDNEKLFF

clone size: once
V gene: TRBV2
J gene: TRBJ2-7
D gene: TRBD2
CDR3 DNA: TGTGCCAGCAGGCTACCCCCGGGAGGGGAGCAGTACTTC
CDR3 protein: CASRLPPGGEQYF

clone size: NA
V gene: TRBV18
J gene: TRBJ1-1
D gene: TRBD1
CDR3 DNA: TGTGCCAGCTCCCCCGGGACAGGGGGCCTAGAAGCTTTCTTT
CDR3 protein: CASSPGTGGLEAFF

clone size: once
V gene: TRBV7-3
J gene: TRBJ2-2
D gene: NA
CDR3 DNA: TGTGCCAGCAGCTTGAGGGCGAGTCCCACCGGGGAGCTGTTTTTT
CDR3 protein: CASSLRASPTGELFF

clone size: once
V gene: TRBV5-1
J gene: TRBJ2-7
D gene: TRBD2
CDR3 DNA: TGCGCCAGCAGCTTGTTCACTAGCGGGAGCTACGAGCAGTACTTC
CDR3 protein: CASSLFTSGSYEQYF

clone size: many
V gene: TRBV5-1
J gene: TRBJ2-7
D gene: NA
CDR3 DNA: TGCGCCAGCAAATCTCGTTCAGGGGCTATCAACGAGCAGTACTTC
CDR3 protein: CASKSRSGAINEQYF

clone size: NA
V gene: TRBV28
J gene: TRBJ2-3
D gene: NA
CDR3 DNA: TGTGCCAGCAGTTCCAGACATGCAGATACGCAGTATTTT
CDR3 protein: CASSSRHADTQYF

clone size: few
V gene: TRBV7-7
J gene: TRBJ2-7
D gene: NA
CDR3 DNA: TGTGCCAGCAGCTTAGCCGACGGCGGGACCTACGAGCAGTACTTC
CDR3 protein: CASSLADGGTYEQYF

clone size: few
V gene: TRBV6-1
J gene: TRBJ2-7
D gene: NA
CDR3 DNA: TGTGCCACCTTGGGGTCGGGCTCCCACGAGCAGTACTTC
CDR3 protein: CATLGSGSHEQYF

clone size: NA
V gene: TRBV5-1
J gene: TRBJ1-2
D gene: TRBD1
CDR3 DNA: TGCGCCAGCAGCGCGAAGACAGGGACAGATTCCGTCGATGGCTACACCTTC
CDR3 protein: CASSAKTGTDSVDGYTF

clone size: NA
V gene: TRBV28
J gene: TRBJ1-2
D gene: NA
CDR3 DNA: TGTGCCAGCAGTACCAACACATTCTATGGCTACACCTTC
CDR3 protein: CASSTNTFYGYTF

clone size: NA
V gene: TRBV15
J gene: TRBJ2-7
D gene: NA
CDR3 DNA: TGTGCCACCGCTCGCGCAGTGGGAGCCTACGAGCAGTACTTC
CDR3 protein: CATARAVGAYEQYF

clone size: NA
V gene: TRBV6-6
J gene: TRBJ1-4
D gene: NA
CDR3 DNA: TGTGCCAGCAGTTCGACCCGTGCGACTAATGAAAAACTGTTTTTT
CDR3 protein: CASSSTRATNEKLFF

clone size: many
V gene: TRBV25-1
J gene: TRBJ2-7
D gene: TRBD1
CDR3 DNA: TGTGCCAGCAGCGGGGTTGGACAGGGTGTCGAGCAGTACTTC
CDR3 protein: CASSGVGQGVEQYF

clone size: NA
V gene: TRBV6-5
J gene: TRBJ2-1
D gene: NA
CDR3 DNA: TGTGCCAGCAGTTACGCGTATAAGGCGGAGCAGTTCTTC
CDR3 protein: CASSYAYKAEQFF

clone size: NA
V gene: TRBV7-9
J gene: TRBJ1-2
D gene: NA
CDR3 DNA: TGTGCCAGCAGGAGGGGGGAAGGCTATGGCTACACCTTC
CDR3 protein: CASRRGEGYGYTF

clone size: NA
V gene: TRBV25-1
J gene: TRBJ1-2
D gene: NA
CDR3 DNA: TGTGCCAGCAGTCCCACGGAAAACCTCTATGGCTACACCTTC
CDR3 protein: CASSPTENLYGYTF